This TCR beta chain derives from a study of blood T cell repertoires in COVID-19. Trimming cost V 6 bases and J 2 bases; bases outside gene matches: 6. Per the germline V gene, CDR1 is ENHRY and CDR2 is SYGVKD. This CDR3 comprises 14 residues. Produced via immunoSEQ multiplex PCR; TCRdb's table is partial and in-frame only. The table lists 250,000 to 350,000 clones, about nine tenths of them singletons. Sequencing used peripheral blood. This chain uses TRBV10-3 with TRBJ2-7; TRBD2 matches at 8 bases. The origin of this receptor is a woman aged 50 to 65 who had recovered from COVID-19. The CDR3 DNA follows: TGTGCCATCAGAGGAGCGGGAGATGCCTACGAGCAGTACTTC. This encodes CAIRGAGDAYEQYF.